This T cell receptor (beta chain) was sequenced in a study of human CD8 memory T cell subsets. The authors identified stem-like memory CD8+ T cells (TSTEM) as CCR7+ PD-1- TIGIT-. Healthy donors' buffy coats supplied the PBMC. As regards this clonotype: Its antigen is not known.

UMI-labeled 5' RACE was used, and it produced the TCR beta libraries. From the 5' RACE reads, TCRdb lists one entry per CDR3 protein and no DNA. Here the sample table reports around 10,000 distinct CDR3 sequences. Findings and caveats of the study: Estimation by Chao1 suggested that stem-like memory T cells had more diversity than did precursor exhausted T cells.

CDR1 MNHEY and CDR2 SMNVEV come from the germline V gene (reference sequence). The CDR3 sequence is 17 residues long. The sample taken for sequencing was CD8+ stem-like memory T cells (TSCM and TCM) sorted from PBMCs. Sample subset: stem-like memory CD8 T cells (TSTEM), CCR7+ PD-1- TIGIT-. The chain joins TRBV27 to TRBJ2-7; TCRdb names TRBD2, which stays unverified in the absence of DNA. The origin of this receptor is a human donor in good health. CDR3 region: CASSLGLGRGVYYEQYF.